Listed here are 17 T cell receptor beta chains from one sample, sequenced in a study of vaccination effects on CD4 cells after COVID-19 (dated by TCRdb to the early 2020s). To identify antigen-specific CD4+ T cell clonotypes by their expansion, the ViraFEST assay first stimulated PBMC with viral peptide pools and then applied TCR sequencing. After around eleven days of culture, CD4+ T cells were isolated with the EasySep CD4+ T cell isolation kit. Healthy vaccine recipients had no prior SARS-CoV-2 infection, confirmed by negative nucleocapsid antibodies before and after vaccination. Their cognate antigens are unknown. Receptor libraries were prepared by the immunoSEQ multiplex PCR assay. The immuneACCESS repertoire file appears here via TCRdb, limited to in-frame rearrangements. These files lack a portion of the clones; in checked studies, under half of the deficit traces to unresolved V genes, and the cause of the others is not known. This sample gives 25,000 or so clones in total; roughly 74% of them show up just once. The ten top clones hold about 20% of the sample.

Sequencing was performed on CD4+ T cells from PBMCs cultured with HCoV-NL63 spike peptides, taken before COVID-19 vaccination. What this sample's cell subset or site label stands for: HCoV-NL63 spike overlapping peptide pool stimulation. The receptors derive from a human donor who received a COVID-19 vaccine.

Regarding this clone: One end of the junction does not line up with germline, which may come from a read error. The rearrangement uses TRBV7-7 and TRBJ2-5, with D hard to call. This CDR3 comprises 14 residues. The V gene's germline CDR1 is SSHAT and CDR2 FNYEAQ (reference sequence). The CDR3 loop is CASSLVGRQETQYF. CDR3 bases: TGTGCTAGCAGCTTAGTAGGCAGACAAGAGACCCAGTACTTC.

The rearrangement links TRBV3-1 (or the pseudogene TRBV3-2) to TRBJ2-7; TRBD2 matches at 11 bases. This CDR3 region has 14 residues. Germline CDR1 reads LGHDT; CDR2 reads YNNKEL (reference sequence). With V trimmed by 3 bases and J by 7 bases, 5 bases remained unmatched. The CDR3 here is CASSHLAGGEEQYF. The CDR3 DNA is TGTGCCAGCAGCCATCTAGCGGGGGGCGAGGAGCAGTACTTC.

This sequence joins TRBV2 and TRBJ2-3, with 11 positions matching TRBD2. CDR1 and CDR2 (germline): SNHLY, FYNNEI. With 3 bases clipped from V and 5 bases from J, the junction kept 1 base outside the gene matches. The CDR3 totals 14 residues. This chain's CDR3 is CASSDGLAGDTQYF. In DNA form, the CDR3 reads TGTGCCAGCAGTGATGGACTAGCGGGAGATACGCAGTATTTT. Using reference TRBV2 and TRBJ2-3 for the parts outside the CDR3, the full variable domain is EPEVTQTPSHQVTQMGQEVILRCVPISNHLYFYWYRQILGQKVEFLVSFYNNEISEKSEIFDDQFSVERPDGSNFTLKIRSTKLEDSAMYFCASSDGLAGDTQYFGPGTRLTVL.

This chain joins TRBV15 and TRBJ1-1; maybe TRBD1 (6 bases). The CDR3 is 15 residues long. The ends were cut back, 0 bases at V and 5 bases at J, with 13 bases in the middle. Germline values: CDR1 LNHNV, CDR2 YYDKDF (reference sequence). The CDR3 spells CATSRDRKGGTEAFF. The DNA of the CDR3 is TGTGCCACCAGCAGAGATCGAAAGGGGGGGACTGAAGCTTTCTTT.

This clone has just one count. J is TRBJ2-1 and V is TRBV7-2; 8 bases map to TRBD2. CDR3 length equals 14 residues. Looked up from germline, CDR1 is SGHTA and CDR2 is FQGNSA. V lost 5 bases and J lost 9; bases outside the gene matches: 9. The CDR3 spells CASSPAGGGSEQFF. Written as DNA, the CDR3 is TGTGCCAGCAGCCCCGCGGGGGGAGGAAGTGAGCAGTTCTTC.

The V and J genes are TRBV6-5 and TRBJ2-5, with 7 bases fitting TRBD1. V shed 6 bases and J 5 bases; nucleotides not matched to a gene: 9. The CDR3 has 14 amino acids. Per germline, CDR1 MNHEY and CDR2 SVGAGI. CDR3 protein: CASRPNRGGETQYF. For the CDR3, the DNA is TGTGCCAGCAGACCCAACAGGGGTGGGGAGACCCAGTACTTC.

The V and J genes are TRBV6-1 and TRBJ1-6; D is unresolved. The length of the CDR3 is 17 residues. Germline CDR1 MNHNS, CDR2 SASEGT. The V end lost 3 bases, the J end lost 6 bases, and 18 bases lay between the germline ends. This CDR3 is CASSDLRTQTGNSPLHF. The DNA for the CDR3 is TGTGCCAGCAGTGATCTCAGGACGCAAACGGGTAATTCACCCCTCCACTTT.

This clone was seen only a few times. The rearrangement uses TRBV5-1 and TRBJ2-2, with 12 positions matching TRBD2. J gave up 5 bases and V 4 bases, and 6 bases lay outside the gene matches. CDR3 size: 16 residues. CDR1 and CDR2 from the germline V gene are SGHRS and YFSETQ. The CDR3 nucleotides are TGCGCCAGCAGCCTAGCGGGGGGGCCAGGAACCGGGGAGCTGTTTTTT. Translated, it gives CASSLAGGPGTGELFF.

CDR3 sequence: CASSIRTGDYTF. As DNA, the CDR3 is TGTGCCAGCAGCATCCGGACAGGGGACTACACCTTC. V gene TRBV5-4 combines with J gene TRBJ1-2; TRBD1 matches 9 bases. Germline lookup yields CDR1 SGHNT and CDR2 YYREEE (reference sequence). V was clipped by 4 bases and J by 10 bases; unmatched bases: 5. The CDR3 length is 12 residues.

This rearrangement joins TRBV10-3 to TRBJ1-2, with a weak D call TRBD1 (5 bases). Germline V gene sequence: CDR1 ENHRY, CDR2 SYGVKD. The CDR3 has 14 residues. V was shortened by 3 bases and J by 6 bases, with 14 bases between the two germline ends. The CDR3 nucleotides are TGTGCCATCAGTGAACTGATGGGGGATGATGGCTACACCTTC. The encoded protein is CAISELMGDDGYTF.

The CDR3 sequence is CASSELDRARYNEQFF. Here the CDR3 DNA reads TGTGCCAGCAGTGAGCTCGACAGAGCGAGGTACAATGAGCAGTTCTTC. The chain recombines TRBV6-1 with TRBJ2-1; maybe TRBD1 (5 bases). This CDR3 is built from 16 residues. V gave up 3 bases and J gave up 4 bases, with 16 bases separating them. Germline V CDR1 and CDR2: MNHNS, SASEGT.

This clone was picked up a small number of times. The chain joins TRBV19 to TRBJ1-5, with D possibly matching TRBD1 (5 bases). Per the germline V gene, CDR1 is LNHDA and CDR2 is SQIVND (reference sequence). V shed 5 bases and J shed 6 bases, with 23 bases lying between them. The CDR3 runs 17 residues. The CDR3 sequence is CASSSQRDGPYGQPQHF. The CDR3 region has the DNA TGTGCCAGTAGTTCACAAAGGGACGGGCCATACGGTCAGCCCCAGCATTTT.

This clone was seen a handful of times. J is TRBJ1-5 and V is TRBV6-5, with D perhaps TRBD1 (6 bases). The length of the CDR3 is 14 residues. In germline, CDR1 is MNHEY, CDR2 SVGAGI. V was trimmed by 9 bases and J by 4 bases, leaving 16 bases between them. CDR3 nucleotide sequence: TGTGCCAGACAACCTACAGGGATGAATCAGCCCCAGCATTTT. It is translated as CARQPTGMNQPQHF.

The V gene is TRBV2, the J gene TRBJ2-7; D gene uncertain. The CDR3 loop spans 12 amino acids. V lost 4 bases to trimming and J lost 3 bases, with 7 bases between them. Per the germline V gene, CDR1 is SNHLY and CDR2 is FYNNEI. The CDR3, as DNA: TGTGCCAGCAGTGCAATAGTCTACGAGCAGTACTTC. Protein product: CASSAIVYEQYF.

The CDR3 loop reads CASSPGQGSNYGYTF. The CDR3 nucleotides read TGTGCCAGCAGTCCCGGACAAGGCTCTAACTATGGCTACACCTTC. This rearrangement joins TRBV6-2 or TRBV6-3 to TRBJ1-2, with a tentative D call TRBD1 (5 bases). From germline, CDR1 is MNHEY and CDR2 SVGEGT. This CDR3 has 15 amino acids. Trimming took off 5 bases at V and 0 bases at J, with 13 bases between the two ends.

The chain recombines TRBV2 with TRBJ2-2; perhaps TRBD1 as D (6 bases). CDR3 size: 15 residues. Trimming took off 10 bases at V and 0 bases at J, with 15 bases between the two ends. Germline-derived CDR1 and CDR2 are SNHLY and FYNNEI. CDR3 loop: CATSWGPPNTGELFF. In DNA, the CDR3 is TGTGCCACCTCCTGGGGGCCACCGAACACCGGGGAGCTGTTTTTT.

The chain employs TRBV6-5 and TRBJ2-7, with D possibly matching TRBD2 (7 bases). The germline CDR1 and CDR2 sequences are MNHEY and SVGAGI. This CDR3 has 14 residues. V lost 7 bases to trimming and J lost 7 bases, with 20 bases between them. The CDR3 loop is CASNRFSGGREQYF. CDR3 nucleotide sequence: TGTGCCAGCAACCGGTTCTCGGGGGGCAGGGAGCAGTACTTC.